This entry is about one T cell receptor (beta chain). Its antigen remains unidentified. The data derive from a study of OX40 agonist ivuxolimab in advanced cancers. Whole-study context: Intravenous ivuxolimab was administered to patients every 2 weeks at 0.01 to 10 mg/kg. The study, taken as a whole, reports: At 0.1 to 3.0 mg/kg and by week 6, clonal expansion occurred in CD4+ and CD8+ blood T cells.

Germline lookup yields CDR1 SGHRS and CDR2 YFSETQ. Trimming took 2 bases from V and 3 from J; bases not matched to a gene: 3. There are 14 residues in the CDR3. Here immunoSEQ multiplex PCR was the method, and the copy in TCRdb shows in-frame clones only, minus some. The sample records fewer than 90,000 clones, more than 85% being singletons. The receptor was derived from an adult with an advanced solid tumor such as melanoma, head and neck, liver or kidney cancer. The sample was CD4+ or CD8+ T cells sorted from blood, taken in a trial of the OX40 agonist ivuxolimab. V and J are TRBV5-1 and TRBJ2-5; 8 bases are a match to TRBD1. CDR3 amino acids: CASSFGTGEETQYF. CDR3 sequence (DNA): TGCGCCAGCAGCTTCGGGACAGGTGAAGAGACCCAGTACTTC. The whole variable domain, remainder taken from reference TRBV5-1 and TRBJ2-5, is KAGVTQTPRYLIKTRGQQVTLSCSPISGHRSVSWYQQTPGQGLQFLFEYFSETQRNKGNFPGRFSGRQFSNSRSEMNVSTLELGDSALYLCASSFGTGEETQYFGPGTRLLVL.